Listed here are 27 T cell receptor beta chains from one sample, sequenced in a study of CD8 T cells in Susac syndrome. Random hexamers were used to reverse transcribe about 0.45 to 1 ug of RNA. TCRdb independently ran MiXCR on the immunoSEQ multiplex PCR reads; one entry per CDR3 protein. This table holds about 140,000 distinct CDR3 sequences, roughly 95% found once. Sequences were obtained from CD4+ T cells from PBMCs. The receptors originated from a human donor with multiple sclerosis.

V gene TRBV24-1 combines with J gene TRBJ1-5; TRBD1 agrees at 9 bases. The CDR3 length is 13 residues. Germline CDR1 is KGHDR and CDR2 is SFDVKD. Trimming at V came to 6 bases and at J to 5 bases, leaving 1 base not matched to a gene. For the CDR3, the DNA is TGTGCCACCAGTCGACAGGGGGATCAGCCCCAGCATTTT. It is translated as CATSRQGDQPQHF.

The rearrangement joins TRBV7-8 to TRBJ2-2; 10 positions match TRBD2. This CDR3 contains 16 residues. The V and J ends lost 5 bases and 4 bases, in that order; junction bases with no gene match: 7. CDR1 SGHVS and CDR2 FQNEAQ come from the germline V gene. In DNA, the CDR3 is TGTGCCAGCAGCCCCGGACTAGCGGTTGTCACCGGGGAGCTGTTTTTT. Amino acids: CASSPGLAVVTGELFF.

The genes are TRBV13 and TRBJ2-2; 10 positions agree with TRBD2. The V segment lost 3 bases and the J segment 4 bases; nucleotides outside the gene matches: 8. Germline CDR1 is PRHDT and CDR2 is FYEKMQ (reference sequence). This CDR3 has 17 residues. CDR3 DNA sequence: TGTGCCAGCAGCTTGGGACCAACTAGCGGGATCACCGGGGAGCTGTTTTTT. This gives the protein CASSLGPTSGITGELFF.

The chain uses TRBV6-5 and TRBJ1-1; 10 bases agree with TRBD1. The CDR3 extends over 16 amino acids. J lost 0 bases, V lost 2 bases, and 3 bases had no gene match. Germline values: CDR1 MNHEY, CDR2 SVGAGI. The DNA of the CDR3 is TGTGCCAGCAGTTACGGACAGGGGGTGGTGAACACTGAAGCTTTCTTT. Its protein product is CASSYGQGVVNTEAFF.

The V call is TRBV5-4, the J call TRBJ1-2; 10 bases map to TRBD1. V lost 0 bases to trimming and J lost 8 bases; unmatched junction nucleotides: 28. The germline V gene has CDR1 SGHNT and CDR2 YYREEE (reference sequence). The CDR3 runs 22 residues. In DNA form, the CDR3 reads TGTGCCAGCAGCTTGGTTGGTGGGGACTCGGGATACTGGAGACAGGGGGCGCGAGGCTACACCTTC. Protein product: CASSLVGGDSGYWRQGARGYTF.

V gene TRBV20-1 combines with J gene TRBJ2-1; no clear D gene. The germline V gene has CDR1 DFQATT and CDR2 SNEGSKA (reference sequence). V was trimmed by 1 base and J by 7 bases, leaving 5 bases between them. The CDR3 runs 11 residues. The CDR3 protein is CSARARNEQFF. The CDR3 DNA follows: TGCAGTGCTAGAGCTAGGAATGAGCAGTTCTTC.

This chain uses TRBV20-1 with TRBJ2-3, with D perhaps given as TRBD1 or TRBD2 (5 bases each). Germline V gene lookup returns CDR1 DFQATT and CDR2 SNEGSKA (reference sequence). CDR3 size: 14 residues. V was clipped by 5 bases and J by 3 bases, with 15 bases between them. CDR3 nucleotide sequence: TGCAGTGCTGGGACGGGACGGCTGACAGATACGCAGTATTTT. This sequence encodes CSAGTGRLTDTQYF.

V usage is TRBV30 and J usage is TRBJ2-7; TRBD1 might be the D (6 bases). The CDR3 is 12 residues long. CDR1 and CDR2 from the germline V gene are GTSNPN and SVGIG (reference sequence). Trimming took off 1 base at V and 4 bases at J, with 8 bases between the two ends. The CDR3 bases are TGTGCCTGGAGTGGAGGGGGTTACGAGCAGTACTTC. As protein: CAWSGGGYEQYF.

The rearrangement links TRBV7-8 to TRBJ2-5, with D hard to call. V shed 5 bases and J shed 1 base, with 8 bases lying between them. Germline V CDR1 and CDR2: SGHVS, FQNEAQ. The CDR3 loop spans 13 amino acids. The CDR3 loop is CASSQQFQETQYF. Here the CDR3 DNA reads TGTGCCAGCAGCCAACAGTTCCAAGAGACCCAGTACTTC.

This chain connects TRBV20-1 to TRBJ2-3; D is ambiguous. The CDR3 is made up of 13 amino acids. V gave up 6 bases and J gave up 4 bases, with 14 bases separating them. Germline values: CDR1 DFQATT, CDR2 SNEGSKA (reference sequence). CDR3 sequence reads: CSAALGGPDTQYF. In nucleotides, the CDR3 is TGCAGTGCCGCCCTGGGTGGTCCAGATACGCAGTATTTT.

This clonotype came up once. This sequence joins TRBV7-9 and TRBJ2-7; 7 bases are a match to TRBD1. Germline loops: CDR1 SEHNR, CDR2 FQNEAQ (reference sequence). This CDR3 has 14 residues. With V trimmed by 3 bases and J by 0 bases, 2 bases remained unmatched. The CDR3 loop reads CASSFGTASYEQYF. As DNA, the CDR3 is TGTGCCAGCAGCTTCGGGACAGCCTCCTACGAGCAGTACTTC.

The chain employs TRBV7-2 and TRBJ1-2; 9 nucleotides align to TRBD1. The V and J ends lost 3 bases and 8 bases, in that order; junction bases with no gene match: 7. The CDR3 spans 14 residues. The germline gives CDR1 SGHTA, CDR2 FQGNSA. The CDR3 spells CASSFRTGDRGYTF. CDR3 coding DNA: TGTGCCAGCAGCTTCCGGACAGGGGATAGGGGCTACACCTTC.

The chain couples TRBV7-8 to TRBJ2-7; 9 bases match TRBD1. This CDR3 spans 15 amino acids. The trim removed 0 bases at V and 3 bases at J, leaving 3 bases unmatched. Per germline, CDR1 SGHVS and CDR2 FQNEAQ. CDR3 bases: TGTGCCAGCAGCTTAGCCTTGGGACAGGGCTACGAGCAGTACTTC. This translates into CASSLALGQGYEQYF.

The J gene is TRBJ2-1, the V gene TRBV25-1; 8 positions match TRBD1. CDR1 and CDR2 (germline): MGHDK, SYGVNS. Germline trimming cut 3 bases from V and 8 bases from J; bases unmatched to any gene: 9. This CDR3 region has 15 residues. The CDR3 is CASSDWTGRRDEQFF. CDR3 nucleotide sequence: TGTGCCAGCAGTGATTGGACAGGGAGGCGGGATGAGCAGTTCTTC.

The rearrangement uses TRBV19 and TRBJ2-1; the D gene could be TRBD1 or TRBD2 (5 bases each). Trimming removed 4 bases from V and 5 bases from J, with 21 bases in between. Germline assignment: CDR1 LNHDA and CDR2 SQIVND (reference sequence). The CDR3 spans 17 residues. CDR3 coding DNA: TGTGCCAGTAGTAGAAGGATACAACCGGGGCCAAACAATGAGCAGTTCTTC. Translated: CASSRRIQPGPNNEQFF.

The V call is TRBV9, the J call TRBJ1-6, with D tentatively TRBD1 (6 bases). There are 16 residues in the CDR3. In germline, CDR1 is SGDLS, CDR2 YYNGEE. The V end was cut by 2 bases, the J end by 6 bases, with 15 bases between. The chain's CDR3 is CASSVSTGGPNSPLHF. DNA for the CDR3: TGTGCCAGCAGCGTGTCGACCGGGGGGCCTAATTCACCCCTCCACTTT. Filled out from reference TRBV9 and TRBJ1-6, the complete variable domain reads DSGVTQTPKHLITATGQRVTLRCSPRSGDLSVYWYQQSLDQGLQFLIQYYNGEERAKGNILERFSAQQFPDLHSELNLSSLELGDSALYFCASSVSTGGPNSPLHFGNGTRLTVT.

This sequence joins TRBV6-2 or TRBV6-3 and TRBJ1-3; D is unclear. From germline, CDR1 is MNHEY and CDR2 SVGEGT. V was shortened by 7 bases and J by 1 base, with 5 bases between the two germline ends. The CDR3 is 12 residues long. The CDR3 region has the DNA TGTGCCAGCACCCTTTCTGGAAACACCATATATTTT. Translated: CASTLSGNTIYF.

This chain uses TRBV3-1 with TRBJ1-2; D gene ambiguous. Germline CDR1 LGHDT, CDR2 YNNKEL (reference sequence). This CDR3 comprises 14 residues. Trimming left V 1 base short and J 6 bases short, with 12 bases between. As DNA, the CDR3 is TGTGCCAGCAGCCAAGCGTCCCCAGAACATGGCTACACCTTC. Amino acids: CASSQASPEHGYTF.

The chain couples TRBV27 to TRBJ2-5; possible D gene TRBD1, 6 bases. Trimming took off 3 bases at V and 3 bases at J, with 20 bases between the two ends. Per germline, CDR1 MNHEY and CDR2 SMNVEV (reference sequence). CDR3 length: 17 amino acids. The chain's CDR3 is CASSFRTAQGSKETQYF. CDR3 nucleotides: TGTGCCAGCAGTTTCAGGACAGCCCAGGGTTCCAAAGAGACCCAGTACTTC.

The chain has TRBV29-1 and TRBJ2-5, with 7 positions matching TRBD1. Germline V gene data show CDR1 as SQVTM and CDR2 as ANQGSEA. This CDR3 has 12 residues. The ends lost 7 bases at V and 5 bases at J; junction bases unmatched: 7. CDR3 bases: TGCAGCGCCTTGACAGGGCGGGAGACCCAGTACTTC. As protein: CSALTGRETQYF.

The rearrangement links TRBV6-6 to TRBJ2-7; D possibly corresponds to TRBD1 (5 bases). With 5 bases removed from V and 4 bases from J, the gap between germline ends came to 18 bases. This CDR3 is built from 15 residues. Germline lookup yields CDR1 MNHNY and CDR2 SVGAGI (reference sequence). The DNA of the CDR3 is TGTGCCAGCAGTAAACGACAGTCGAGCCCGTACGAGCAGTACTTC. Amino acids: CASSKRQSSPYEQYF.

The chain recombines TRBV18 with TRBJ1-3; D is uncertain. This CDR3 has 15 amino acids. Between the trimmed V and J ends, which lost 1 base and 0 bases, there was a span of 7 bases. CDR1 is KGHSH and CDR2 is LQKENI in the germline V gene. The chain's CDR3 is CASSPLDHSGNTIYF. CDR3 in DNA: TGTGCCAGCTCACCACTTGACCACTCTGGAAACACCATATATTTT.

The CDR3 is CASRPGAGDEQFF. As DNA, the CDR3 is TGTGCCAGCAGGCCCGGGGCGGGGGATGAGCAGTTCTTC. The chain couples TRBV12-3 or TRBV12-4 to TRBJ2-1; 7 nucleotides line up with TRBD2. The CDR3 is 13 residues long. J gave up 8 bases and V 6 bases, and 7 bases lay outside the gene matches.

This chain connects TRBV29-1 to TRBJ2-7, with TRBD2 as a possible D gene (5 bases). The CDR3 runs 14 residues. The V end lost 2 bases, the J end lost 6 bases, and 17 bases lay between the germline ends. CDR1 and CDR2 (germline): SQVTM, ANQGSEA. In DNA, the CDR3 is TGCAGCGTTGAACTGGAACGGGGATACCGCGAGCAGTACTTC. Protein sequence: CSVELERGYREQYF.

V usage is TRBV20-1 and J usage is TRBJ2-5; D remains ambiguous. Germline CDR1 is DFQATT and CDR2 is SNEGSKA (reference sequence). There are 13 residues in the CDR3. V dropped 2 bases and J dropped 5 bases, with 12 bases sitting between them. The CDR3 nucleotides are TGCAGTGCTAGACCAAATACGGGCGAGACCCAGTACTTC. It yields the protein CSARPNTGETQYF.

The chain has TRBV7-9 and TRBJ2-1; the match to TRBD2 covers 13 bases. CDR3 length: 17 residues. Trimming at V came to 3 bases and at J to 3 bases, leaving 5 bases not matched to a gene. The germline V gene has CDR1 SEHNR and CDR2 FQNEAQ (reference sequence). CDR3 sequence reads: CASSLGTSGTIYNEQFF. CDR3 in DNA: TGTGCCAGCAGCTTGGGGACTAGCGGGACGATCTACAATGAGCAGTTCTTC.

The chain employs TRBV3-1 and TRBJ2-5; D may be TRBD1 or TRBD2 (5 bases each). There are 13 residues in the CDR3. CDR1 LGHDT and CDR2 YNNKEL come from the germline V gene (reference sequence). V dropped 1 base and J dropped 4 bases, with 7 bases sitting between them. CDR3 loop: CASSQGGIETQYF. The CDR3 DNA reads TGTGCCAGCAGCCAAGGGGGGATAGAGACCCAGTACTTC.